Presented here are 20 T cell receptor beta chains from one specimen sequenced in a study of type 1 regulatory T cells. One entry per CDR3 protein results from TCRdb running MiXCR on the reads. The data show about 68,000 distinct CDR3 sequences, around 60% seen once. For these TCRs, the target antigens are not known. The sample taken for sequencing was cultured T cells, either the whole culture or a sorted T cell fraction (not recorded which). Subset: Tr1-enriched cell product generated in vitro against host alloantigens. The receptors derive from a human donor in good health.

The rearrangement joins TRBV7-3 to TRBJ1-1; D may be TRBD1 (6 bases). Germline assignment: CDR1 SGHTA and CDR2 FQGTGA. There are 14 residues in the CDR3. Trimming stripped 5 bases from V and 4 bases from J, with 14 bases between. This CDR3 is CASSPHQGSTEAFF. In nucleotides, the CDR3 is TGTGCCAGCAGCCCCCATCAGGGGTCCACTGAAGCTTTCTTT.

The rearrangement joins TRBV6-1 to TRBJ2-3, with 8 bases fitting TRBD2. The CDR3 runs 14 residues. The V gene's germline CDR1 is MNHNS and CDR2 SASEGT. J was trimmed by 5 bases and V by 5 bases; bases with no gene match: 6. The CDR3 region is CASSHGLAGDTQYF. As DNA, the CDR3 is TGTGCCAGCAGTCATGGACTAGCCGGAGATACGCAGTATTTT.

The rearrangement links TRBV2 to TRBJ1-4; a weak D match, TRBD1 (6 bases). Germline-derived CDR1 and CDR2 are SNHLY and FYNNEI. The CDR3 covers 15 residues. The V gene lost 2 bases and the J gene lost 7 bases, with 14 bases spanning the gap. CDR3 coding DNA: TGTGCCAGCAGTGAATCCGGGGGGCATGGTGAAAAACTGTTTTTT. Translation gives CASSESGGHGEKLFF.

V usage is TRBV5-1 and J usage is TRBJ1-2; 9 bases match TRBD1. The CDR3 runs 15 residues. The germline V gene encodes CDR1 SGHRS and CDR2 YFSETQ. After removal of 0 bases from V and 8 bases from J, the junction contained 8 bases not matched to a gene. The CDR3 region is CASSLAATGGEGYTF. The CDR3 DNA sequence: TGCGCCAGCAGCTTGGCCGCGACAGGGGGTGAAGGCTACACCTTC.

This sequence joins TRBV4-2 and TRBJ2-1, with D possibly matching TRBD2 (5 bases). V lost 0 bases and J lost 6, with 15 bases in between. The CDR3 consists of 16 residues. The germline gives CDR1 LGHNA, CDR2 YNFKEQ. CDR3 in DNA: TGTGCCAGCAGCCAAGAAGCTTGGCCCGAGGGCAATGAGCAGTTCTTC. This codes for CASSQEAWPEGNEQFF.

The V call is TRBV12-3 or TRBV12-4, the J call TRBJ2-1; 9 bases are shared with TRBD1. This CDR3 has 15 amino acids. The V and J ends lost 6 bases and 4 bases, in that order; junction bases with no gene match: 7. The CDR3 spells CASSPGTGWYNEQFF. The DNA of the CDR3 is TGTGCCAGCAGCCCTGGGACAGGGTGGTACAATGAGCAGTTCTTC.

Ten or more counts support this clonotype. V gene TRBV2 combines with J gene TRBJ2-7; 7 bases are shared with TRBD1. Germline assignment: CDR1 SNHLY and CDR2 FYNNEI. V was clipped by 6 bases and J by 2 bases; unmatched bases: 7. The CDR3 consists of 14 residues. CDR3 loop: CASSVGTVPYEQYF. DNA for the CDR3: TGTGCCAGCAGCGTTGGGACAGTCCCCTACGAGCAGTACTTC. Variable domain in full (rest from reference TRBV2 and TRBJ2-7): EPEVTQTPSHQVTQMGQEVILRCVPISNHLYFYWYRQILGQKVEFLVSFYNNEISEKSEIFDDQFSVERPDGSNFTLKIRSTKLEDSAMYFCASSVGTVPYEQYFGPGTRLTVT.

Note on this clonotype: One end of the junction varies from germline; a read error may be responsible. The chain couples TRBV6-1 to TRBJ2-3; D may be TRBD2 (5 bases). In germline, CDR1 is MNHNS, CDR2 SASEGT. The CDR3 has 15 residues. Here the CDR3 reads CASSESVSSTDMQYF. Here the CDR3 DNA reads TGTGCCAGCAGTGAAAGCGTCTCTAGCACAGATATGCAGTATTTT.

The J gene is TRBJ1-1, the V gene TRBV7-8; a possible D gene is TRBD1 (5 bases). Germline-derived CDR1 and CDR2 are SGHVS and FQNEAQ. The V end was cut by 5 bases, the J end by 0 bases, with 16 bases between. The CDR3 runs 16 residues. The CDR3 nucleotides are TGTGCCAGCAGCGCTAGACAGTTCAATCTGAACACTGAAGCTTTCTTT. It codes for CASSARQFNLNTEAFF.

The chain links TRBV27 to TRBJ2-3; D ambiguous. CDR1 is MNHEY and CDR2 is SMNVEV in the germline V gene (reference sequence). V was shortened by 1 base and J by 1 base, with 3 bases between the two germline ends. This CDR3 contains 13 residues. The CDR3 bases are TGTGCCAGCAGTTTATGGGGCACAGATACGCAGTATTTT. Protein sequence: CASSLWGTDTQYF.

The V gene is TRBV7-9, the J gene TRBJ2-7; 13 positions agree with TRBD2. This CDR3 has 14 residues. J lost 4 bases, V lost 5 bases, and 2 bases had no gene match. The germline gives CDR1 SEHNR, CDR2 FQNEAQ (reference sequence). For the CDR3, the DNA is TGTGCCAGCAGCCAGGGACTAGCGGGGTACGAGCAGTACTTC. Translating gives CASSQGLAGYEQYF.

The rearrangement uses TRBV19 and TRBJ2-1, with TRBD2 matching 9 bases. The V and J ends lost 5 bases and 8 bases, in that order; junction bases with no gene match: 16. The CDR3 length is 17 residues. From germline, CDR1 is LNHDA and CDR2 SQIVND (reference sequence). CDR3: CASSRQVGLAGLDEQFF. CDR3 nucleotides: TGTGCCAGTAGTCGGCAGGTTGGCCTAGCGGGATTGGATGAGCAGTTCTTC.

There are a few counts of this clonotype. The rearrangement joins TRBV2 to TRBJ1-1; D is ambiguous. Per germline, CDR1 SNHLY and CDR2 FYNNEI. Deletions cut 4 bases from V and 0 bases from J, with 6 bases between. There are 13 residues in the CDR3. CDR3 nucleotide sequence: TGTGCCAGCAGTGGCAGTATGAACACTGAAGCTTTCTTT. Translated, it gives CASSGSMNTEAFF.

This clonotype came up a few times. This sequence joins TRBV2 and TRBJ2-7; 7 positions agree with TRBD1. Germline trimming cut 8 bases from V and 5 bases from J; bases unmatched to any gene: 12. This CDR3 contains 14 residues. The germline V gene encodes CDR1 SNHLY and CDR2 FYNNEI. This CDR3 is CASHPDRVGNEQYF. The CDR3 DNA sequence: TGTGCCAGCCATCCCGACAGGGTCGGGAACGAGCAGTACTTC. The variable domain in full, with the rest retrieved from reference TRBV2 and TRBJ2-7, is EPEVTQTPSHQVTQMGQEVILRCVPISNHLYFYWYRQILGQKVEFLVSFYNNEISEKSEIFDDQFSVERPDGSNFTLKIRSTKLEDSAMYFCASHPDRVGNEQYFGPGTRLTVT.

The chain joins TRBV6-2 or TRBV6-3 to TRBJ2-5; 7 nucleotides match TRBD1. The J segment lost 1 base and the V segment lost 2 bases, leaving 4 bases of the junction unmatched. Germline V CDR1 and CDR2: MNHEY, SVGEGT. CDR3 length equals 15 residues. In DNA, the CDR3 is TGTGCCAGCAGTTACGAGGCAGGGGGCCAAGAGACCCAGTACTTC. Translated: CASSYEAGGQETQYF.

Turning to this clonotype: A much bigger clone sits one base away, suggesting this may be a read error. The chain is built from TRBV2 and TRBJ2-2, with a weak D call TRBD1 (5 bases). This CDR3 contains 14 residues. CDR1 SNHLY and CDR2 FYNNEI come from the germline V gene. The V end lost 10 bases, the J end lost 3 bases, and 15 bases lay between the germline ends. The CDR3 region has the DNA TGTGCCAACATTTACGAGACAGACACCGGGGAGCTGTTTTTT. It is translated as CANIYETDTGELFF.

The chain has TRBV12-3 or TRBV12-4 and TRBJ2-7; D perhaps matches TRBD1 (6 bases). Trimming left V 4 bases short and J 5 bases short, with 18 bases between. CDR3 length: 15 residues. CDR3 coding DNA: TGTGCCAGCAGTTCCAACAGGGTACATCCCGACGAGCAGTACTTC. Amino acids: CASSSNRVHPDEQYF.

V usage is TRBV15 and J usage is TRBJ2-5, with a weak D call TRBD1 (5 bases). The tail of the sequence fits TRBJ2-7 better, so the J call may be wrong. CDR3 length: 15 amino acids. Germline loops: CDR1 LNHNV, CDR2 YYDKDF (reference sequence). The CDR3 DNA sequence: TGTGCCACCAGCAATTATTTCGACAGTTCCTACGAGCAGTACTTC. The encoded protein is CATSNYFDSSYEQYF.

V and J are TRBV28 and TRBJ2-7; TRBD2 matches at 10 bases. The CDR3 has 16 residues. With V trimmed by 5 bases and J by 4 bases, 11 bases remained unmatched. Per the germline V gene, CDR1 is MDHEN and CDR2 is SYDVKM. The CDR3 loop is CASSLESGRASYEQYF. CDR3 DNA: TGTGCCAGCAGTCTTGAAAGCGGGAGGGCGTCATACGAGCAGTACTTC. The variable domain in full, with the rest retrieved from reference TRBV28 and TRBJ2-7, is DVKVTQSSRYLVKRTGEKVFLECVQDMDHENMFWYRQDPGLGLRLIYFSYDVKMKEKGDIPEGYSVSREKKERFSLILESASTNQTSMYLCASSLESGRASYEQYFGPGTRLTVT.

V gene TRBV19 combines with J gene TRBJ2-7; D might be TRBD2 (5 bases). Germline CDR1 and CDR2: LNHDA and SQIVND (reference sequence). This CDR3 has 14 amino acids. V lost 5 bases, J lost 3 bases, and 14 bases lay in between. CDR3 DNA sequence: TGTGCCAGTAGTTCGCGGGTCGGAGGCTACGAGCAGTACTTC. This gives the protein CASSSRVGGYEQYF.